This T cell receptor (beta chain) was observed in a study of blood T cell repertoires in COVID-19 (dated by TCRdb to about 2020). Study-wide context: Collaborator samples came from the United States, Italy and Spain and covered acute and convalescent phases of COVID-19. Samples came from the ongoing ImmuneRACE study (first 160 participants) plus 1,254 subjects from 6 global collaborators. The material from the prospective study consisted of cDNA or gDNA derived from T cells, B-cell-depleted T cells, or PBMCs. Where HLA class I and class II types were available, the types were taken from metadata supplied by the sample provider, not from assay-based typing. Deeply sampled blood TCRbeta repertoires from subjects exposed to, actively infected with, or recovered from COVID-19 were included in the dataset. The repertoires were made available in a free public database intended to serve as a resource for research on the immune response to SARS-CoV-2. Sample metadata almost always included a de-identified subject ID, COVID-19 status, age in years and sex. Study-level results and caveats: How much clinical and demographic metadata was included differed by source and by participant, and the metadata was provided uncurated.

Remarks on this clone: The specificity of this receptor is unknown. No qualities accompany the bases; no much larger clone lies one base away.

TCRbeta CDR3 regions were amplified from genomic DNA using the immunoSEQ Assay, a bias-controlled multiplex PCR. Per the original workflow: Within the assay, amplification of reference gene primers was used to estimate how many nucleated cells each sample contained. To quantify the absolute abundance of each unique TCRbeta CDR3 rearrangement, sequence reads were collapsed and filtered. For each sample, productive Simpson clonality was calculated by taking the square root of Simpson's diversity index across productive rearrangements. Drawn from immuneACCESS, this table holds only the in-frame rearrangements with V and J called that TCRdb kept. Clones are partly lost; checked studies trace under half to an unresolved V gene and leave the rest unexplained. The D gene and trimming were derived from the DNA, and the V and J assignments and clone size from that table. For this sample there are tens of thousands of clones; about 85% appear just once. The top ten clones comprise roughly 5% of the sample.

Reading from cysteine to phenylalanine, the CDR3 counts 15 amino acids. Only CDR3 DNA is held: 45 bases, read in frame from base 1. The germline V gene yields SNHLY for CDR1 and FYNNEI for CDR2. Compared with germline, V lacks 7 bases and J lacks 5 bases; bases without a gene match: 13. The collaborating institutions used their own protocols to collect whole blood in K2EDTA tubes. For TCRbeta analysis, collaborators shipped samples as frozen whole blood, isolated PBMCs, or DNA extracted from either of those sample types. The clonotype was recovered from a man in his forties or fifties with active COVID-19. The sequence links TRBV2 to TRBJ2-7; a stretch of 8 junction bases matches TRBD1. The sample consisted of peripheral blood. The CDR3 sequence is CASTLAPDRGNEQYF. The sequenced DNA is TGTGCCAGCACCTTAGCCCCTGACAGGGGAAACGAGCAGTACTTC.